The rows below give T cell receptor beta chains drawn from one sample of a study of chemoradiotherapy in HPV16-positive cancers. TCRdb's copy holds only in-frame clones and misses some; the assay was immunoSEQ multiplex PCR. The sample consists of around 53,000 clones, about 88% of them appearing once. Sample: blood, taken from a patient who underwent chemoradiotherapy. The receptors here all came from a human donor with HPV-associated anogenital cancer. Each CDR3 is given with its conserved first and last residue. Fields, in order: V gene, D gene, J gene, CDR3 protein. A D gene is named only where the DNA matches it firmly.

TRBV7-8	NA	TRBJ2-3	CASTFGRGDTQYF
TRBV6-7	NA	TRBJ1-5	CASSYSKGKNQPQHF
TRBV2	TRBD1	TRBJ1-4	CASGTGGEKLFF
TRBV7-9	NA	TRBJ2-7	CASSLGVKQYF
TRBV19	NA	TRBJ1-5	CASSIVRDSNQPQHF
TRBV5-8	NA	TRBJ2-6	CASGRQFSGANVLTF
TRBV9	NA	TRBJ1-4	CASSVVSRTNEKLFF
TRBV5-6	TRBD1	TRBJ2-2	CASTEIGQGVTGELFF
TRBV18	NA	TRBJ2-1	CASSPPVVDVSYNEQFF
TRBV14	NA	TRBJ1-1	CASSFKAGMNTEAFF
TRBV5-6	NA	TRBJ2-7	CASSHGTLYEQYF
TRBV7-2	NA	TRBJ2-1	CASSLAAGVGSYNEQFF
TRBV7-7	TRBD2	TRBJ2-5	CASSHRLAGGRETQYF
TRBV7-9	TRBD1	TRBJ1-6	CASSSWTGGDSPLHF
TRBV27	NA	TRBJ2-3	CASSDRQAADTQYF
TRBV5-1	NA	TRBJ2-7	CASSLGAGSGGEQYF
TRBV6-6	TRBD1	TRBJ1-5	CASSFGQGNQPQHF
TRBV6-1	TRBD1	TRBJ2-4	CASSDDRGDIQYF
TRBV4-1	NA	TRBJ1-5	CASSATVGNQPQHF
TRBV7-6	NA	TRBJ2-5	CASSLTSGHPTQYF
TRBV2	TRBD2	TRBJ2-3	CASMWVAGRDTQYF
TRBV10-3	TRBD2	TRBJ2-1	CAISGLGGTSGRGNEQFF
TRBV5-1	TRBD2	TRBJ2-7	CASSPGTSGGAYEQYF
TRBV2	TRBD1	TRBJ1-6	CASRTGTGAYNSPLHF
TRBV7-2	NA	TRBJ2-2	CASSFHGRTNTGELFF
TRBV5-1	NA	TRBJ2-3	CASSTGLSTDTQYF
TRBV5-1	NA	TRBJ2-1	CASQPRINANEQFF
TRBV6-1	TRBD2	TRBJ2-7	CASSPRTSGRDEQYF
TRBV27	NA	TRBJ1-2	CASSLAVDTFYGYTF
TRBV5-6	NA	TRBJ2-1	CASSFIPGAKRGPGEQFF
TRBV7-2	NA	TRBJ1-1	CASSLQVNTEAFF
TRBV11-2	NA	TRBJ1-3	CASSLLSGNTIYF
TRBV15	NA	TRBJ1-4	CATSAREGTNEKLFF
TRBV18	NA	TRBJ1-1	CASSSSTGSTEAFF
TRBV19	NA	TRBJ2-7	CASSPKGYEQYF
TRBV27	TRBD1	TRBJ1-2	CASRQQGAAGYTF
TRBV7-2	NA	TRBJ2-7	CASSSASLSYEQYF
TRBV7-2	NA	TRBJ1-1	CASSGAGGTEAFF
TRBV2	NA	TRBJ1-2	CASSDRGYGYTF
TRBV7-6	NA	TRBJ2-1	CASSTNLGNEQFF
TRBV7-9	NA	TRBJ1-1	CASSLEYWGETEAFF
TRBV6-5	NA	TRBJ2-2	CASRQGNTGELFF
TRBV25-1	TRBD1	TRBJ1-1	CASSELGQGAPFF
TRBV10-1	NA	TRBJ2-5	CASSGLAQETQYF